This TCR beta chain was identified during a study of Ad26.COV2.S vaccination and SARS-CoV-2 variants. As for the study in general: Intramuscularly, Ad26.COV2.S was given either once or twice, 56 days apart. Study-wide results and limits: TCR breadth and depth analyses may have underestimated total T cell responses.

The protocol was immunoSEQ multiplex PCR, while the TCRdb copy is restricted to in-frame clones and leaves out a portion. Of roughly 400,000 clones listed, around 92% are singletons. This clone was observed a single time. What it recognizes is unknown. Treatment in this sample: around 19 received Ad26.COV2.S at low or high dose, single or two shots; about 5 received placebo; per-sample allocation not given. At day 63 after the first vaccine or placebo injection, samples were drawn. Aged 18-55 years, donor was enrolled in Boston in about 2020. This sample comprised peripheral blood, obtained in a trial of Ad26.COV2.S vaccine versus placebo. The source of this sequence is a person between 18 and 65 years old who received the Ad26.COV2.S COVID-19 vaccine or a placebo.

The CDR3 sequence is CASSLDSVGVYEQYF. DNA of the CDR3: TGTGCCAGCAGCTTAGATTCCGTGGGGGTCTACGAGCAGTACTTC. The chain links TRBV11-2 to TRBJ2-7; D could derive from TRBD1 or TRBD2 (5 bases each). CDR1 SGHAT and CDR2 FQNNGV come from the germline V gene. This CDR3 has 15 residues. Between the trimmed V and J ends, which lost 0 bases and 3 bases, there was a span of 12 bases. Combining the CDR3 with reference TRBV11-2 and TRBJ2-7 gives the whole variable domain EAGVAQSPRYKIIEKRQSVAFWCNPISGHATLYWYQQILGQGPKLLIQFQNNGVVDDSQLPKDRFSAERLKGVDSTLKIQPAKLEDSAVYLCASSLDSVGVYEQYFGPGTRLTVT.